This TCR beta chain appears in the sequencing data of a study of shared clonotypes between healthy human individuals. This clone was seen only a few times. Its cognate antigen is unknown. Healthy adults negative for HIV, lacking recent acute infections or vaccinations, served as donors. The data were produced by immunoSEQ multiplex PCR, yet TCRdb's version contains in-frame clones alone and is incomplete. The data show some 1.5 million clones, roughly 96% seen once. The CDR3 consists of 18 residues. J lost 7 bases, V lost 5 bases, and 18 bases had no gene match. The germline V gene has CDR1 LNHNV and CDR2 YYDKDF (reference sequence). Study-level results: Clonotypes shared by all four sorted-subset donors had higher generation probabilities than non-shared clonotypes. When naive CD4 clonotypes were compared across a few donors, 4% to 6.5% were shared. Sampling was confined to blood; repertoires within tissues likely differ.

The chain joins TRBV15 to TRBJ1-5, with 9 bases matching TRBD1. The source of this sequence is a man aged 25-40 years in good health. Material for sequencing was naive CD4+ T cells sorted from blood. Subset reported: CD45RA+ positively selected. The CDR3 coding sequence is TGTGCCACCAGCCTATCTTCCCTTGGACAGGGGTTGGGGCAGCCCCAGCATTTT. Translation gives CATSLSSLGQGLGQPQHF.